Presented here are 19 T cell receptor beta chains from one specimen sequenced in a study of read filtering for tumor transcriptome and immune sequencing. Molecular barcoded adaptors covering alpha/delta and beta/gamma chains were used on approximately 440 ng RNA. MiXCR was run by TCRdb on the reads, yielding one entry per CDR3 protein. Here the sample spans fewer than 45,000 distinct CDR3 sequences, approximately 10% being singletons. The sequenced sample was a population of CD138-negative cells sorted from bone marrow. These TCRs come from a donor at least 40 years old with multiple myeloma.

On this clonotype itself: This could be a read error, since a much larger clone is one nucleotide away. The CDR3 spells CAGSLRGGNTEAFF. DNA for the CDR3: TGTGCCGGCAGTTTGAGGGGGGGGAACACTGAAGCTTTCTTT. The chain combines TRBV12-3 or TRBV12-4 with TRBJ1-1; possibly TRBD1 for D (6 bases). This CDR3 is built from 14 residues.

In this sample, this clonotype turned up many times. The chain uses TRBV3-1 and TRBJ2-5, with D hard to call. V gave up 6 bases and J gave up 7 bases, with 9 bases separating them. The CDR3 runs 11 residues. Germline V gene lookup returns CDR1 LGHDT and CDR2 YNNKEL (reference sequence). For the CDR3, the DNA is TGTGCCAGCAGGGAGTACGGGACCCAGTACTTC. It is translated as CASREYGTQYF.

This rearrangement joins TRBV7-2 to TRBJ2-7; either TRBD1 or TRBD2 may fit D (5 bases each). V was pared by 5 bases and J by 2 bases, with 13 bases between. The CDR3 contains 14 residues. Germline-derived CDR1 and CDR2 are SGHTA and FQGNSA. CDR3 in DNA: TGTGCCAGCAGCCGCCGGGACGGGCCCTACGAGCAGTACTTC. Protein sequence: CASSRRDGPYEQYF.

This sequence joins TRBV7-2 and TRBJ2-2; D may be TRBD1 (6 bases). CDR1 SGHTA and CDR2 FQGNSA come from the germline V gene. The CDR3 totals 21 residues. The V and J ends lost 4 bases and 5 bases respectively, with 32 bases between them. CDR3 DNA: TGTGCCAGCAGCTCGCCAGACCGAGGGACACAGACTACCCGGGGTACCGGGGAGCTGTTTTTT. This translates into CASSSPDRGTQTTRGTGELFF.

This chain uses TRBV20-1 with TRBJ2-5; 7 bases match TRBD1. Germline lookup yields CDR1 DFQATT and CDR2 SNEGSKA (reference sequence). This CDR3 spans 14 amino acids. Trimming took 3 bases from V and 7 from J; bases not matched to a gene: 11. For the CDR3, the DNA is TGCAGTGCTAGTACCGGGACAGCAAAGGGGACCCAGTACTTC. As protein: CSASTGTAKGTQYF.

This clonotype was found many times. The J gene is TRBJ2-2, the V gene TRBV2; D could derive from TRBD1 or TRBD2 (5 bases each). Trimming took 7 bases from V and 2 from J, leaving 14 bases between them. This CDR3 has 15 amino acids. CDR1 and CDR2 from the germline V gene are SNHLY and FYNNEI. The CDR3 protein is CASKAGTVNTGELFF. The DNA of the CDR3 is TGTGCCAGCAAAGCCGGGACGGTAAACACCGGGGAGCTGTTTTTT.

This clonotype was seen ten or more times. The chain carries TRBV20-1 and TRBJ2-7, with D possibly TRBD2 on 6 matching bases. The germline V gene has CDR1 DFQATT and CDR2 SNEGSKA (reference sequence). The V and J ends lost 3 bases and 0 bases respectively, with 15 bases between them. This CDR3 is 15 amino acids long. CDR3 loop: CSASHAIGGSYEQYF. In DNA, the CDR3 is TGCAGTGCTAGCCACGCAATCGGGGGCTCCTACGAGCAGTACTTC.

On this clonotype itself: A clone one base away is much larger, so this may be a read error. The CDR3 does not close with the conserved phenylalanine or tryptophan, likely indicating a read error. The V call is TRBV19, the J call TRBJ2-5; tentative D call: TRBD2 (5 bases). CDR1 and CDR2 from the germline V gene are LNHDA and SQIVND (reference sequence). The CDR3 loop spans 10 amino acids. Trimming took off 8 bases at V and 4 bases at J, with 5 bases between the two ends. In nucleotides, the CDR3 is TGTGCCAGTGGGAGAGAGACCCAGTACCTC. Translating it yields CASGRETQYL.

This clonotype was seen ten or more times. The chain recombines TRBV10-2 with TRBJ2-1, with 9 positions matching TRBD2. J was trimmed by 2 bases and V by 5 bases; bases with no gene match: 7. This CDR3 has 16 residues. Germline CDR1 reads WSHSY; CDR2 reads SAAADI. The CDR3: CASSIMAGGTYNEQFF. Here the CDR3 DNA reads TGCGCCAGCAGTATCATGGCGGGGGGGACCTACAATGAGCAGTTCTTC.

This clonotype was recorded at least ten times. CDR3 in amino acids: CASSQDSYGANVLTF. The CDR3 bases are TGCGCCAGCAGCCAAGACAGTTATGGGGCCAACGTCCTGACTTTC. This chain joins TRBV4-1 and TRBJ2-6; D gene uncertain. Per germline, CDR1 MGHRA and CDR2 YSYEKL. Trimming took 0 bases from V and 3 from J, leaving 6 bases between them. The CDR3 spans 15 residues.

This clonotype was counted many times. The chain has TRBV28 and TRBJ2-5; the D gene is possibly TRBD1 (5 bases). Trimming removed 6 bases from V and 5 bases from J, with 16 bases in between. Germline values: CDR1 MDHEN, CDR2 SYDVKM. This CDR3 is built from 14 residues. The CDR3 spells CASRSPRQGETQYF. DNA for the CDR3: TGTGCCAGCAGATCCCCCAGGCAGGGCGAGACCCAGTACTTC. Combining the CDR3 with reference TRBV28 and TRBJ2-5 gives the whole variable domain DVKVTQSSRYLVKRTGEKVFLECVQDMDHENMFWYRQDPGLGLRLIYFSYDVKMKEKGDIPEGYSVSREKKERFSLILESASTNQTSMYLCASRSPRQGETQYFGPGTRLLVL.

This clonotype occurred many times. The chain uses TRBV28 and TRBJ1-5; D uncertain. Germline CDR1 is MDHEN and CDR2 is SYDVKM. The CDR3 is 14 residues long. V lost 4 bases and J 3 bases, leaving 10 bases between the germline ends. In nucleotides, the CDR3 is TGTGCCAGCAGTTCAATTCGGTACAATCAGCCCCAGCATTTT. As protein: CASSSIRYNQPQHF. The variable domain in full, with the rest retrieved from reference TRBV28 and TRBJ1-5, is DVKVTQSSRYLVKRTGEKVFLECVQDMDHENMFWYRQDPGLGLRLIYFSYDVKMKEKGDIPEGYSVSREKKERFSLILESASTNQTSMYLCASSSIRYNQPQHFGDGTRLSIL.

V gene TRBV21-1 combines with J gene TRBJ1-2; TRBD1 is taken as the D call from the table, unchecked against the DNA. TRBV21-1 is described as a pseudogene. The CDR3 sequence is 13 residues long. The CDR3 DNA follows: TGTGCCAGCAGTACAGGGGGCTACTATGGCTACACCTTC. It yields the protein CASSTGGYYGYTF.

This clonotype showed up just a few times. A much bigger clone sits one base away, suggesting this may be a read error. V usage is TRBV20-1 and J usage is TRBJ2-3; TRBD1 is a possible D gene (5 bases). Trimming cost V 8 bases and J 6 bases, with 12 bases left between them. The V gene's germline CDR1 is DFQATT and CDR2 SNEGSKA (reference sequence). This CDR3 region has 11 residues. The CDR3 reads CSLHRSDTQYF. For the CDR3, the DNA is TGCAGTCTACACAGGTCCGATACGCAGTATTTT.

This clonotype was detected many times. This chain uses TRBV6-2 or TRBV6-3 with TRBJ2-1; D is unclear. Trimming left V 8 bases short and J 0 bases short, with 8 bases between. The CDR3 has 13 residues. Per the germline V gene, CDR1 is MNHEY and CDR2 is SVGEGT. This chain's CDR3 is CASLQGSYNEQFF. In DNA form, the CDR3 reads TGTGCCAGCTTACAAGGCTCCTACAATGAGCAGTTCTTC.

This clonotype was seen ten or more times. This rearrangement joins TRBV3-2 to TRBJ2-3. TRBV3-2 is a pseudogene segment. This CDR3 is 14 amino acids long. The CDR3 here is CASSLSRWGDTQYF. In nucleotides, the CDR3 is TGTGCCAGCAGCCTCTCGCGATGGGGAGATACGCAGTATTTT.

V gene TRBV2 combines with J gene TRBJ2-7; 7 nucleotides match TRBD1. This CDR3 contains 12 residues. V lost 5 bases to trimming and J lost 4 bases; unmatched junction nucleotides: 2. Germline CDR1 is SNHLY and CDR2 is FYNNEI. In DNA, the CDR3 is TGTGCCAGCAGTCTACAGGGGTACGAGCAGTACTTC. Encoded protein: CASSLQGYEQYF.

This clonotype was recorded many times. The rearrangement links TRBV19 to TRBJ1-2; D is undetermined. This CDR3 spans 17 amino acids. Germline CDR1 reads LNHDA; CDR2 reads SQIVND (reference sequence). V lost 2 bases, J lost 7 bases, and 23 bases lay in between. The CDR3, as DNA: TGTGCCAGTAGTATAACTCAAGACGGCCGGATCGGGAGTGGCTACACCTTC. Translating it yields CASSITQDGRIGSGYTF.

This clonotype has ten or more counts. This chain connects TRBV6-5 to TRBJ2-1; 7 positions agree with TRBD1. V lost 2 bases, J lost 5 bases, and 3 bases stayed unmatched. CDR3 size: 14 residues. Germline CDR1 and CDR2: MNHEY and SVGAGI. CDR3 bases: TGTGCCAGCAGTTACCCCGGGACAGACAATGAGCAGTTCTTC. It yields the protein CASSYPGTDNEQFF.